This T cell receptor beta chain was sequenced in a study of T-cell reconstitution after alpha-beta-depleted transplantation in children. This CDR3 is built from 13 residues. J lost 7 bases, V lost 7 bases, and 10 bases had no gene match. Germline CDR1 is SQVTM and CDR2 is ANQGSEA. Points from the study as a whole: About two months after transplant, alpha-beta T cells reportedly came from several hundred expanded graft clones. Newly produced T cells mostly accounted for T-cell counts and diversity one year post-transplant. Recipient T cells and thymic progenitors that survived were the source of the high TCRbeta diversity seen at day 60 in some patients.

Of note for this clonotype: Antigen specificity is unknown.

This sample's TCRbeta library carried unique molecular identifier barcodes. TCRdb passed the PCR reads through MiXCR, listing each CDR3 protein once. In the table there are 95,000 to 150,000 distinct CDR3 sequences, roughly 24% of which are singletons. The chain joins TRBV29-1 to TRBJ2-1, with 7 bases fitting TRBD1. This clonotype was sampled from a male patient under 10 years old who had a stem cell transplant for chronic granulomatous disease, so the T cells may come from the graft donor. Sample: PBMCs, mostly from graft donor cells, taken 180 days after TCRalphabeta/CD19-depleted stem cell transplant. In DNA, the CDR3 is TGCAGCGCCCTGAGGGGGCTAAATAATGAGCAGTTCTTC. This encodes CSALRGLNNEQFF.